One and the same sample provided the 27 T cell receptor beta chains below, sequenced in a study of human T cells and chemical hapten exposure. The time point here: patch test 2, 6 weeks after DPC sensitization. Specified treatment: therapeutic diphenylcyclopropenone sensitization with weekly scalp DPC. TCRdb ran MiXCR on the RACE reads and lists one entry per CDR3 protein. In the table there are some 88,000 distinct CDR3 sequences, approximately 10% of which are singletons. The sequenced sample was whole blood, obtained in connection with sensitization to the hapten diphenylcyclopropenone (DPC). These receptors were collected from a man aged 40-50 years with alopecia areata. Some clones in this sample may be carry-over from other donors' samples.

This clonotype was seen repeatedly, ten times or more. The gene calls are TRBV12-3 or TRBV12-4 and TRBJ1-5, with 8 positions matching TRBD1. This CDR3 region has 14 residues. V dropped 4 bases and J dropped 4; count of bases not matched to a gene: 3. The CDR3 spells CASSSTGANQPQHF. The CDR3 region has the DNA TGTGCCAGCAGTTCGACAGGGGCAAATCAGCCCCAGCATTTT.

Note on this clonotype: A single base separates this from a much larger clone, so it may be a read error. The rearrangement joins TRBV7-2 to TRBJ2-5; perhaps D is TRBD1 or TRBD2 (5 bases each). This CDR3 spans 15 amino acids. V was clipped by 7 bases and J by 5 bases, with 20 bases between them. Germline V CDR1 and CDR2: SGHTA, FQGNSA. The CDR3 bases are TGTGCCAGCAACGTAGACAGTTTGCGGGTGGAGACCCAGTACTTC. Protein: CASNVDSLRVETQYF.

The V and J genes are TRBV28 and TRBJ1-5; D possibly corresponds to TRBD1 (5 bases). This CDR3 contains 13 residues. V lost 8 bases and J lost 0, with 8 bases in between. Germline V gene lookup returns CDR1 MDHEN and CDR2 SYDVKM. The CDR3 loop is CASQGYSNQPQHF. CDR3 DNA: TGTGCCAGCCAGGGTTATAGCAATCAGCCCCAGCATTTT.

This clonotype was picked up a small number of times. The chain couples TRBV24-1 to TRBJ1-2; D is unresolved. Germline V lookup: CDR1 KGHDR, CDR2 SFDVKD. V was trimmed by 6 bases and J by 4 bases, leaving 17 bases between them. The CDR3 is made up of 15 amino acids. The DNA of the CDR3 is TGTGCCACCAGTCCTTCGGACCGGAGAGCCTATGGCTACACCTTC. The encoded protein is CATSPSDRRAYGYTF.

This clonotype has a handful of counts. The V call is TRBV11-1, the J call TRBJ1-2; possibly TRBD1 for D (6 bases). CDR3 length: 17 residues. Germline-derived CDR1 and CDR2 are SGHAT and FQDESV (reference sequence). Trimming stripped 3 bases from V and 3 bases from J, with 20 bases between. CDR3 region: CASSLDSGGSSDYGYTF. The CDR3 nucleotides are TGTGCCAGCAGCTTGGACAGTGGGGGTTCTAGCGACTATGGCTACACCTTC. Together with reference TRBV11-1 and TRBJ1-2, the CDR3 gives the full variable domain: EAEVAQSPRYKITEKSQAVAFWCDPISGHATLYWYRQILGQGPELLVQFQDESVVDDSQLPKDRFSAERLKGVDSTLKIQPAELGDSAMYLCASSLDSGGSSDYGYTFGSGTRLTVV.

Only a few counts were recorded for this clonotype. The chain links TRBV5-6 to TRBJ2-3; 11 positions match TRBD2. With 0 bases clipped from V and 3 bases from J, the junction kept 3 bases outside the gene matches. CDR1 SGHDT and CDR2 YYEEEE come from the germline V gene. The CDR3 contains 16 residues. The DNA for the CDR3 is TGTGCCAGCAGCTTGGCTAGCGGGAGGTGGACAGATACGCAGTATTTT. It encodes CASSLASGRWTDTQYF.

This clonotype was recorded many times. The CDR3 sequence: CSARDMQTEAFF. CDR3 in DNA: TGCAGTGCTAGAGATATGCAGACTGAAGCTTTCTTT. V usage is TRBV20-1 and J usage is TRBJ1-1; D gene unclear. The germline gives CDR1 DFQATT, CDR2 SNEGSKA (reference sequence). The V gene lost 0 bases and the J gene lost 5 bases, with 7 bases spanning the gap. The CDR3 runs to 12 residues.

This clonotype occurred a few times. V is TRBV6-5 and J is TRBJ2-7, with 8 bases identical to TRBD2. Germline assignment: CDR1 MNHEY and CDR2 SVGAGI. V lost 5 bases, J lost 6 bases, and 6 bases stayed unmatched. This CDR3 spans 13 amino acids. The CDR3 is CASSSGRLGEQYV. The CDR3, as DNA: TGTGCCAGCAGTAGCGGGAGATTAGGCGAGCAGTACGTC.

The rearrangement uses TRBV29-1 and TRBJ2-1; 12 positions agree with TRBD2. V lost 6 bases to trimming and J lost 0 bases; unmatched junction nucleotides: 9. The CDR3 covers 17 residues. Germline V gene sequence: CDR1 SQVTM, CDR2 ANQGSEA. CDR3 nucleotide sequence: TGCAGCGTGGGAGCGACTAGCGGGAGTCTCTCCTACAATGAGCAGTTCTTC. Residues: CSVGATSGSLSYNEQFF.

The chain employs TRBV3-1 and TRBJ2-3; a weak D match, TRBD1 (6 bases). V lost 0 bases and J lost 8, with 9 bases in between. Germline loops: CDR1 LGHDT, CDR2 YNNKEL (reference sequence). The length of the CDR3 is 13 residues. In nucleotides, the CDR3 is TGTGCCAGCAGCCAAGATCTGGGGGCTACGCAGTATTTT. Protein product: CASSQDLGATQYF.

The chain employs TRBV29-1 and TRBJ2-1; TRBD2 matches at 13 bases. CDR3 size: 16 residues. J lost 1 base, V lost 7 bases, and 7 bases had no gene match. CDR1 and CDR2 from the germline V gene are SQVTM and ANQGSEA. CDR3 sequence: CSARTSGSLSYNEQFF. CDR3 nucleotides: TGCAGCGCTCGGACTAGCGGGAGCCTTTCCTACAATGAGCAGTTCTTC.

This chain connects TRBV29-1 to TRBJ2-3; 14 bases are a match to TRBD2. This CDR3 has 18 residues. Germline lookup yields CDR1 SQVTM and CDR2 ANQGSEA. The V and J ends lost 4 bases and 0 bases, in that order; junction bases with no gene match: 9. The chain's CDR3 is CSVGLAGGVSSSTDTQYF. CDR3 nucleotides: TGCAGCGTTGGACTAGCGGGAGGGGTATCCTCTAGCACAGATACGCAGTATTTT.

The chain uses TRBV29-1 and TRBJ2-4; TRBD2 is a possible D gene (6 bases). CDR1 and CDR2 (germline): SQVTM, ANQGSEA. Trimming stripped 6 bases from V and 3 bases from J, with 9 bases between. The CDR3 has 12 residues. CDR3 loop: CSVGTFKNIQYF. The CDR3 DNA reads as TGCAGCGTCGGGACTTTCAAAAACATTCAGTACTTC.

This clonotype has a handful of counts. The J gene is TRBJ2-1, the V gene TRBV4-2, with 8 bases matching TRBD1. Trimming at V came to 2 bases and at J to 14 bases, leaving 11 bases not matched to a gene. Germline CDR1 reads LGHNA; CDR2 reads YNFKEQ. The CDR3 length is 14 residues. The CDR3 sequence: CASSQNTGGGWEFF. CDR3 sequence (DNA): TGTGCCAGCAGCCAAAACACAGGGGGTGGATGGGAGTTCTTC.

The chain links TRBV28 to TRBJ1-1, with 9 bases lining up with TRBD1. J was trimmed by 7 bases and V by 7 bases; bases with no gene match: 10. The CDR3 loop spans 14 amino acids. In germline, CDR1 is MDHEN, CDR2 SYDVKM. The DNA of the CDR3 is TGTGCCAGCAACGATTCTGACAGGGGGTGTGAAGCTTTCTTT. This encodes CASNDSDRGCEAFF.

This clonotype was found many times. The rearrangement uses TRBV20-1 and TRBJ1-1; D gene ambiguous. CDR3 size: 12 residues. Germline V gene lookup returns CDR1 DFQATT and CDR2 SNEGSKA (reference sequence). V lost 8 bases and J 1 base, leaving 11 bases between the germline ends. In DNA, the CDR3 is TGCAGTCAAAGGGCCCCGAACACTGAAGCTTTCTTT. It codes for CSQRAPNTEAFF.

The chain joins TRBV21-1 to TRBJ2-3; the D segment call TRBD1 is taken from the table without a DNA check. TRBV21-1 is designated a pseudogene. This CDR3 is 16 amino acids long. CDR3 loop: CASSKRTGLFTDTQYF. Here the CDR3 DNA reads TGTGCCAGCAGTAAAAGGACAGGTCTATTTACAGATACGCAGTATTTT.

This clonotype was picked up many times. An end of the junction differs from the germline gene, which may be a read error. The V and J genes are TRBV2 and TRBJ2-1; 7 positions agree with TRBD2. This CDR3 is built from 14 residues. Germline V gene data show CDR1 as SNHLY and CDR2 as FYNNEI. CDR3 coding DNA: TGTGCCAGTCTACTAGAGTCATCTTCTGGGGGGGGAGTCTTC. Its translation is CASLLESSSGGGVF. The full variable domain, rest sourced from reference TRBV2 and TRBJ2-1, is EPEVTQTPSHQVTQMGQEVILRCVPISNHLYFYWYRQILGQKVEFLVSFYNNEISEKSEIFDDQFSVERPDGSNFTLKIRSTKLEDSAMYFCASLLESSSGGGVFGPGTRLTVL.

This clonotype was seen only a few times. This rearrangement joins TRBV4-3 to TRBJ2-1; D unresolved. Germline assignment: CDR1 LGHNA and CDR2 YSLEER. V lost 0 bases and J lost 0, with 12 bases in between. This CDR3 comprises 17 residues. CDR3 in DNA: TGCGCCAGCAGCCAAGAACCCGCGGAGAACTCCTACAATGAGCAGTTCTTC. Translation gives CASSQEPAENSYNEQFF.

A few counts support this clonotype. The chain recombines TRBV3-1 with TRBJ1-6; D call uncertain. V dropped 1 base and J dropped 9 bases, with 10 bases sitting between them. Germline CDR1 LGHDT, CDR2 YNNKEL (reference sequence). The CDR3 runs 14 residues. This CDR3 is CASSQAYGISPLHF. In nucleotides, the CDR3 is TGTGCCAGCAGCCAAGCCTACGGTATTTCACCCCTCCACTTT.

The rearrangement uses TRBV9 and TRBJ2-3; D possibly matches TRBD1 or TRBD2 (5 bases each). This CDR3 is 15 amino acids long. Germline CDR1 is SGDLS and CDR2 is YYNGEE. V shed 0 bases and J shed 4 bases, with 12 bases lying between them. In DNA, the CDR3 is TGTGCCAGCAGCGTAGTTGAGGGGATCCCAGATACGCAGTATTTT. It translates to CASSVVEGIPDTQYF.

About this clonotype itself: Its ends do not fully match the called genes, so a read error is possible. The J gene is TRBJ2-1, the V gene TRBV12-3 or TRBV12-4, with 10 bases fitting TRBD2. The CDR3 consists of 14 residues. The CDR3 region is CASSLAGGNNEQFF. In DNA, the CDR3 is TGTGCCAGCAGCTTAGCGGGAGGAAACAATGAGCAGTTCTTC.

This clonotype was found a few times. The chain employs TRBV9 and TRBJ2-3; perhaps TRBD2 as D (6 bases). The germline CDR1 and CDR2 sequences are SGDLS and YYNGEE. The CDR3 loop spans 17 amino acids. Trimming removed 4 bases from V and 4 bases from J, with 22 bases in between. Written as DNA, the CDR3 is TGTGCCAGCAGCTCCCCATCGGGACGGGAGTTTCCAGATACGCAGTATTTT. Translation: CASSSPSGREFPDTQYF.

This clonotype was picked up a small number of times. V usage is TRBV20-1 and J usage is TRBJ2-3; D might be TRBD2 (6 bases). CDR1 is DFQATT, CDR2 SNEGSKA, per germline (reference sequence). The CDR3 sequence is 17 residues long. V was pared by 3 bases and J by 0 bases, with 19 bases between. The CDR3 sequence: CSASEPLGGISTDTQYF. Here the CDR3 DNA reads TGCAGTGCTAGCGAACCGCTAGGCGGGATCAGCACAGATACGCAGTATTTT.

This chain connects TRBV29-1 to TRBJ2-1; D perhaps matches TRBD2 (5 bases). V lost 0 bases and J lost 8, with 20 bases in between. The CDR3 runs 16 residues. Germline V gene sequence: CDR1 SQVTM, CDR2 ANQGSEA. DNA of the CDR3: TGCAGCGTTGAAGATCTAGAGGGTGGGGTATACGATGAGCAGTTCTTC. This gives the protein CSVEDLEGGVYDEQFF.

In this sample, this clonotype turned up a few times. V is TRBV28 and J is TRBJ2-6, with 7 bases lining up with TRBD1. This CDR3 region has 16 residues. Germline V CDR1 and CDR2: MDHEN, SYDVKM. Losses at the gene ends were 4 bases for V and 0 bases for J; bases not matched to a gene: 3. The CDR3 region has the DNA TGTGCCAGCAGTTCTCAGGGGGACTCTGGGGCCAACGTCCTGACTTTC. Amino acid sequence: CASSSQGDSGANVLTF.

In this sample, this clonotype turned up a few times. The CDR3 loop reads CASSVRPDGQYF. The CDR3 nucleotides are TGTGCCAGCAGTGTGAGGCCGGACGGGCAGTACTTC. This chain connects TRBV2 to TRBJ2-7; the D is unclear. V lost 4 bases to trimming and J lost 9 bases, with 13 bases between them. The CDR3 is 12 amino acids. Germline-derived CDR1 and CDR2 are SNHLY and FYNNEI.